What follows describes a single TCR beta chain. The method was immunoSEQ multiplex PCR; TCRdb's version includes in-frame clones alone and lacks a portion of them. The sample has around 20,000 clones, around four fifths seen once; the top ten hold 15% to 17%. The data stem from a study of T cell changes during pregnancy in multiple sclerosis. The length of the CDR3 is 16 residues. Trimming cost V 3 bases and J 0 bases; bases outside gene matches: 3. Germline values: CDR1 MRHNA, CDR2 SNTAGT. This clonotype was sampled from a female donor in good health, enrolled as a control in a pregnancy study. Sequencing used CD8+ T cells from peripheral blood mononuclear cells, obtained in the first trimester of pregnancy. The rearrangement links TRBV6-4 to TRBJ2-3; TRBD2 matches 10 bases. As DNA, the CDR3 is TGTGCCAGCAGTGAGGTAGCGGGGGGAAGCACAGATACGCAGTATTTT. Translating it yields CASSEVAGGSTDTQYF.